The clone carrying this T cell receptor beta chain was recorded at least ten times. The data derive from a study of sequential checkpoint blockade in melanoma. As for the study in general: Each arm's sequence ended with maintenance nivolumab. About two dozen patients had tumor biopsies before treatment and at week 13.

Treatment specified: randomized to nivolumab then ipilimumab (arm A) or the reverse (arm B). Profiled with immunoSEQ multiplex PCR; TCRdb holds only in-frame clones, not every one. The repertoire includes several thousand clones, around 30% of them detected once, and 20% to 25% sits in the top ten. This CDR3 is 14 amino acids long. Germline V gives CDR1 SGHNT, CDR2 YENEEA. V was shortened by 5 bases and J by 2 bases, with 9 bases between the two germline ends. This clonotype originated in a human donor with melanoma. This rearrangement joins TRBV11-3 to TRBJ2-2, with D hard to call. The sequencing used tumor tissue (inferred from file names), collected from a patient given nivolumab and ipilimumab in sequence. CDR3 sequence (DNA): TGTGCCAGCAGCCCGCCGGGTAACACCGGGGAGCTGTTTTTT. This gives the protein CASSPPGNTGELFF.